A selection of T cell receptor beta chains follows, all from one sample in a study of naive and memory T cell subsets. Via MiXCR, TCRdb re-called the 5' RACE reads, giving one row per CDR3 protein. The sample lists 55,000 to 70,000 distinct CDR3 sequences, about 7.2% seen once, with almost 10% in the top ten. These receptor sequences come from a male donor in good health. CDR3s include the opening cysteine and the closing phenylalanine or tryptophan. D genes are given only for firm matches. Rows give clone size only sometimes, using once, few, many, or a class for an expanded clone.

TRBD2	many	TRBV2	TRBJ2-7	TGTGCCAGCAGTGTGAGCGCTAGCGGGGGGGTGTTGGAGCAGTACTTC	CASSVSASGGVLEQYF
TRBD2	many	TRBV5-1	TRBJ2-1	TGCGCCAGCAGCCGGACTAGCAGAAATGAGCAGTTCTTC	CASSRTSRNEQFF
NA	NA	TRBV5-1	TRBJ1-6	TGCGCCAGCAGCGTTCGGGGCAGGGGCATTTCACCCCTCCACTTT	CASSVRGRGISPLHF
TRBD2	many	TRBV11-3	TRBJ2-3	TGTGCCAGCAGCCTTCGGACTAGCGGGAGCACAGATACGCAGTATTTT	CASSLRTSGSTDTQYF
NA	NA	TRBV5-1	TRBJ2-2	TGCGCCAGCAGCTTGGAGGGGACAAGGGGGAGTCCCGGGGAGCTGTTTTTT	CASSLEGTRGSPGELFF
TRBD1	many	TRBV5-8	TRBJ2-7	TGTGCCAGCAGCTTTGACAGGGGCCCTACCTACGAGCAGTACTTC	CASSFDRGPTYEQYF
TRBD1	NA	TRBV19	TRBJ1-4	TGTGCCACCGGACAGGGGAGTGCAACTAATGAAAAACTGTTTTTT	CATGQGSATNEKLFF
NA	few	TRBV2	TRBJ1-1	TGTGCCAGCAGGGGGGAGGCTGAAGCTTTCTTT	CASRGEAEAFF
TRBD2	NA	TRBV4-1	TRBJ2-2	TGCGCCAGCAGCCAAGGGACTAGCGGATACACCGGGGAGCTGTTTTTT	CASSQGTSGYTGELFF
NA	many	TRBV29-1	TRBJ1-1	TGCAGCGTTACTCGCGTGGGGGGGACTGAAGCTTTCTTT	CSVTRVGGTEAFF
TRBD1	many	TRBV29-1	TRBJ1-1	TGCAGCGTTCAACAGGGGTGGGACACTGAAGCTTTCTTT	CSVQQGWDTEAFF
TRBD1	NA	TRBV6-5	TRBJ1-2	TGTGCCAGCACCCAGGCGGGGACAGGGAACTATGGCTACACCTTC	CASTQAGTGNYGYTF
NA	many	TRBV4-2	TRBJ2-3	TGTGCCAGCAGCCAAGAGTCGGGGACCTCCACAGATACGCAGTATTTT	CASSQESGTSTDTQYF
TRBD1	many	TRBV6-1	TRBJ2-5	TGTGCCAGCAGCGCCGGGACAGGGGCAGAGACCCAGTACTTC	CASSAGTGAETQYF
TRBD1	many	TRBV7-9	TRBJ2-1	TGTGCCAGCAGCCTGGGACAGGAGCGGGCTGAGCAGTTCTTC	CASSLGQERAEQFF
TRBD1	few	TRBV29-1	TRBJ2-5	TGCAGCGTTGGGACAGGGGAGATCGTGACCCAGTACTTC	CSVGTGEIVTQYF
NA	many	TRBV5-1	TRBJ2-3	TGCGCCAGCAGCTTGGGGGACCCTTACACAGATACGCAGTATTTT	CASSLGDPYTDTQYF
NA	many	TRBV28	TRBJ2-7	TGTGCCAGCAGTTTCGATTGGAGACAGAATTCCTACGAGCAGTACTTC	CASSFDWRQNSYEQYF
NA	many	TRBV7-2	TRBJ2-7	TGTGCCAGCAGCTCAAACTTCGGGGCTTACGAGCAGTACTTC	CASSSNFGAYEQYF
NA	few	TRBV19	TRBJ1-1	TGTGCCAGTAGTATTATGGCGTCGGACACTGAAGCTTTCTTT	CASSIMASDTEAFF
NA	NA	TRBV27	TRBJ1-3	TGTGCCAGCAGTCCCCAAGGTGGGAACACCATATATTTT	CASSPQGGNTIYF
TRBD2	few	TRBV6-1	TRBJ2-7	TGTGCCAGCATAGCGGGTCAAAGCCACTACGAGCAGTACTTC	CASIAGQSHYEQYF
TRBD1	many	TRBV29-1	TRBJ1-2	TGCAGCGTTAGTGATTGGACAGGGAGGGGTATTGGCTACACCTTC	CSVSDWTGRGIGYTF
NA	many	TRBV5-1	TRBJ2-7	TGCGCCAGCAGCTTCGCCGCTACCTACGAGCAGTACTTC	CASSFAATYEQYF
TRBD1	NA	TRBV14	TRBJ1-1	TGTGCCAGCAGCCAGCTTCCAGGACAGGGGGCTTTCTTT	CASSQLPGQGAFF
NA	many	TRBV6-6	TRBJ1-4	TGTGCCAGCAAGACAGGAGGGGATGAAAAACTGTTTTTT	CASKTGGDEKLFF
TRBD2	NA	TRBV7-9	TRBJ2-1	TGTGCCAGCAGCACCCCGACTAGCGGGGGAGTTTTGTATGAGCAGTTCTTC	CASSTPTSGGVLYEQFF
NA	few	TRBV5-1	TRBJ1-2	TGCGCCAGCAGCAATGAGGGACCGGGCTACACCTTC	CASSNEGPGYTF
TRBD2	NA	TRBV6-2/TRBV6-3	TRBJ2-3	TGTGCCAGCAAAGACCTCCCCAAAGCGGGAGAATGGAGAGATACGCAGTATTTT	CASKDLPKAGEWRDTQYF
NA	few	TRBV7-2	TRBJ2-1	TGTGCCAGCAGCTTAGATGTGGCTGAGCAGTTCTTC	CASSLDVAEQFF
NA	NA	TRBV6-1	TRBJ2-1	TGTGCCAGCAACTTGGGACACCGAAGTGGTGAGCAGTTCTTC	CASNLGHRSGEQFF
NA	NA	TRBV5-8	TRBJ2-7	TGTGCCAGCAGCTTACAGGGATACACGACTTACGAGCAGTACTTC	CASSLQGYTTYEQYF
TRBD2	many	TRBV5-5	TRBJ2-3	TGTGCCAGCAGCTCTAGGACTAGCCCGGCAGATACGCAGTATTTT	CASSSRTSPADTQYF
TRBD1	many	TRBV19	TRBJ1-1	TGTGCCAGTAGTTCCCGGACAGGGAACACTGAAGCTTTCTTT	CASSSRTGNTEAFF
NA	NA	TRBV5-1	TRBJ2-7	TGCGCCAGCAGCAAGGACAGCCGCCTAAGCGAGCAGTACTTC	CASSKDSRLSEQYF
NA	many	TRBV29-1	TRBJ1-1	TGCAGCGTTGAACTGGGGGGAACTGAAGCTTTCTTT	CSVELGGTEAFF
TRBD2	once	TRBV14	TRBJ2-1	TGTGCCAGCAGCCAATTTAGCGGGAGCGCCTACAATGAGCAGTTCTTC	CASSQFSGSAYNEQFF
NA	NA	TRBV6-2/TRBV6-3	TRBJ2-7	TGTGCCAGCAGTAACCCTCGCCACGAGCAGTACTTC	CASSNPRHEQYF
NA	few	TRBV13	TRBJ2-3	TGTGCCAGCAGCTTCGCCGGGGTCACAGATACGCAGTATTTT	CASSFAGVTDTQYF
TRBD2	many	TRBV20-1	TRBJ2-1	TGCAGTGCTAGTTCGGGAGGAAACAATGAGCAGTTCTTC	CSASSGGNNEQFF
NA	few	TRBV4-2	TRBJ2-7	TGTGCCAGCAGCCCTGGACGTGGAACACAAACCTTATACGAGCAGTACTTC	CASSPGRGTQTLYEQYF
NA	few	TRBV11-2	TRBJ1-3	TGTGCCAGCAGCGCGACGCCGGGCCCTTCTGGAAACACCATATATTTT	CASSATPGPSGNTIYF
TRBD2	NA	TRBV29-1	TRBJ2-3	TGCAGCGTTGATGTCGGGGGGGCAGATACGCAGTATTTT	CSVDVGGADTQYF
TRBD2	many	TRBV12-3/TRBV12-4	TRBJ2-1	TGTGCCAGCAGTCTCCTAGCGGACCCCTACAATGAGCAGTTCTTC	CASSLLADPYNEQFF
TRBD2	NA	TRBV20-1	TRBJ2-1	TGCAGTGCCTCGATGGGGAGTAGCGGGAGTGAGCAGTTCTTC	CSASMGSSGSEQFF
NA	NA	TRBV10-2	TRBJ2-1	TGCGCCAGCACCCGGGACTCCGGTCGGAATGAGCAGTTCTTC	CASTRDSGRNEQFF
TRBD1	NA	TRBV10-3	TRBJ2-7	TGTGCCATCAGTGAGTTCAGGACAGGGTTCAACGAGCAGTACTTC	CAISEFRTGFNEQYF
TRBD1	few	TRBV30	TRBJ2-7	TGTGCCTGGAGTTATAAGACAGGGGGGTACGAGCAGTACTTC	CAWSYKTGGYEQYF
NA	many	TRBV12-3/TRBV12-4	TRBJ2-2	TGTGCCAGCAGTTCGACTAATCGGGGTTACACCGGGGAGCTGTTTTTT	CASSSTNRGYTGELFF
TRBD2	few	TRBV19	TRBJ2-3	TGTGCCAGTGCCTCGACTAGCGGGTCGACAGATACGCAGTATTTT	CASASTSGSTDTQYF
NA	few	TRBV10-2	TRBJ2-7	TGCGCCAGCATAGGGGCGGAGCAGTACTTC	CASIGAEQYF
TRBD2	few	TRBV6-1	TRBJ2-5	TGTGCCAGCATTCTGACTAGCAGTGAGACCCAGTACTTC	CASILTSSETQYF
TRBD2	few	TRBV20-1	TRBJ2-3	TGCAGTGCCGGGGGGGGGTCTAGCACAGATACGCAGTATTTT	CSAGGGSSTDTQYF
NA	many	TRBV6-2/TRBV6-3	TRBJ1-2	TGTGCCAGCAGTTACCGGCAGGAAGATGGCTACACCTTC	CASSYRQEDGYTF
NA	few	TRBV19	TRBJ1-2	TGTGCCAGTAGTCCAGGACCTTATGGCTACACCTTC	CASSPGPYGYTF
NA	few	TRBV19	TRBJ2-1	TGTGCCAGTAGTAGGAGGCGTGAGGTGGATGAGCAGTTCTTC	CASSRRREVDEQFF
TRBD2	many	TRBV10-3	TRBJ2-5	TGTGCCATCAGTGAGTCGGCAGGACTAGCGGGGAACCAAGAGACCCAGTACTTC	CAISESAGLAGNQETQYF
NA	few	TRBV6-8	TRBJ1-1	TGTGCCAGCAGTTACAACGGGGGTAAGGGCACTGAAGCTTTCTTT	CASSYNGGKGTEAFF
TRBD2	many	TRBV11-2	TRBJ2-2	TGTGCCAGCACCGGGACTAGCGGGAGTATCGGGGAGCTGTTTTTT	CASTGTSGSIGELFF
TRBD1	NA	TRBV7-2	TRBJ1-1	TGTGCCAGCAGCTACACAGGGGGCGTCGGGGAAGCTTTCTTT	CASSYTGGVGEAFF